This TCR beta chain was sequenced in a study of cytomegalovirus exposure and HLA in healthy donors. Trimming at V came to 4 bases and at J to 10 bases, leaving 11 bases not matched to a gene. The germline V gene has CDR1 SGDLS and CDR2 YYNGEE. The CDR3 covers 16 residues. 13 Jbeta primers and 60 Vbeta primers were used for the PCR. The table came from immunoSEQ multiplex PCR; TCRdb's copy has only in-frame clones and leaves some out. This sample's clone table lists under 50,000 clones. The rearrangement links TRBV9 to TRBJ2-2; 12 bases fit TRBD1. The sample comprised PBMCs. The source of this sequence is a male donor in good health and CMV-seronegative. CDR3 DNA sequence: TGTGCCAGCAGCCTCACCGGGGACAGGGGGCTGGTGGAGCTGTTTTTT. Its translation is CASSLTGDRGLVELFF.